This paragraph reports one TCR beta chain. This entry is derived from a study of T cell repertoires in MIS-A myocarditis. Profiling relied on immunoSEQ multiplex PCR, and the TCRdb table lists in-frame clones only, not all of them. The table has over 12,000 clones, roughly 81% seen once. Sample: left ventricle heart tissue obtained at autopsy. This clonotype was obtained from a man aged 18-30 years with fulminant myocarditis from multisystem inflammatory syndrome in adults (MIS-A) after COVID-19.

This CDR3 is CASSEVGGGGANQPQHF. The DNA for the CDR3 is TGTGCCAGCAGTGAAGTGGGAGGGGGCGGCGCGAATCAGCCCCAGCATTTT. The chain employs TRBV6-1 and TRBJ1-5, with 7 bases identical to TRBD1. CDR3 length equals 17 residues. CDR1 is MNHNS and CDR2 is SASEGT in the germline V gene. The J segment lost 4 bases and the V segment lost 1 base, leaving 10 bases of the junction unmatched.